This passage covers 12 T cell receptor beta chains from one sample sequenced in a study of T cells in Graves' hyperthyroidism and ophthalmopathy. TCR beta CDR3 regions were amplified from RNA transcripts. In the first-round RT-PCR of the TCR CDR3, the HTBI primer set was used. TCRdb passed the multiplex PCR reads through MiXCR, listing each CDR3 protein once. The sample carries around 690,000 distinct CDR3 sequences, 20% recorded once. The specimen sequenced was blood. The receptor source for this set is a man aged 25 to 40 with Graves' ophthalmopathy.

There are many counts of this clonotype. The chain combines TRBV7-9 with TRBJ1-1; TRBD1 matches 8 bases. In germline, CDR1 is SEHNR, CDR2 FQNEAQ (reference sequence). Unmatched junction bases numbered 5, after V lost 9 bases and J lost 2 bases. The CDR3 totals 13 residues. CDR3 coding DNA: TGTGCCAGTTTACAGGGGGACAACACTGAAGCTTTCTTT. Translating gives CASLQGDNTEAFF.

This clonotype was found a few times. This sequence joins TRBV20-1 and TRBJ2-1; 10 bases line up with TRBD1. V lost 5 bases, J lost 10 bases, and 11 bases stayed unmatched. CDR1 and CDR2 from the germline V gene are DFQATT and SNEGSKA (reference sequence). The CDR3 loop spans 14 amino acids. The CDR3 sequence: CSASGTGDTREQFF. In DNA, the CDR3 is TGCAGTGCTTCCGGGACAGGGGATACGAGGGAGCAGTTCTTC.

This clonotype has only a few counts. The CDR3 sequence: CASRQAGGWTDTQYF. CDR3 in DNA: TGTGCCAGCAGACAAGCGGGAGGATGGACAGATACGCAGTATTTT. The V call is TRBV6-1, the J call TRBJ2-3; 9 bases fit TRBD2. Germline CDR1 MNHNS, CDR2 SASEGT. The junction had 7 bases not matched to a gene; V was cut back by 6 bases and J by 3 bases. The CDR3 is 15 amino acids.

This clonotype was seen more than once but under ten times. This chain joins TRBV27 and TRBJ2-5; 9 bases are a match to TRBD2. Trimming cost V 6 bases and J 1 base; bases outside gene matches: 3. This CDR3 has 14 amino acids. Germline-derived CDR1 and CDR2 are MNHEY and SMNVEV (reference sequence). In nucleotides, the CDR3 is TGTGCCAGCAGGGCGACTAGCGGCCAAGAGACCCAGTACTTC. Translation: CASRATSGQETQYF.

The chain combines TRBV3-2 with TRBJ2-7; the D call in the table, TRBD1, was not verified against the DNA. TRBV3-2 has pseudogene status. This CDR3 spans 15 amino acids. The CDR3 DNA reads TGTGCCAGCAGCCGCCCAGGGGGGGGGAGCTACGAGCAGTACTTC. Amino acid sequence: CASSRPGGGSYEQYF.

The V and J genes are TRBV2 and TRBJ2-7; 8 bases fit TRBD2. The CDR3 is made up of 14 amino acids. Germline V gene lookup returns CDR1 SNHLY and CDR2 FYNNEI. The J segment lost 2 bases and the V segment lost 6 bases, leaving 6 bases of the junction unmatched. For the CDR3, the DNA is TGTGCCAGCAGGGGGGTAGCGGGGACCTACGAGCAGTACTTC. This sequence encodes CASRGVAGTYEQYF.

This clonotype showed up just a few times. CDR3: CATSLGTDTQYF. CDR3 coding DNA: TGTGCCACCAGTCTCGGCACAGATACGCAGTATTTT. The rearrangement links TRBV24-1 to TRBJ2-3, with D unresolved. The V end was cut by 6 bases, the J end by 1 base, with 4 bases between. The CDR3 extends over 12 amino acids. The germline V gene encodes CDR1 KGHDR and CDR2 SFDVKD.

This chain connects TRBV6-2 or TRBV6-3 to TRBJ2-2, with 9 bases aligning to TRBD1. In germline, CDR1 is MNHEY, CDR2 SVGEGT. CDR3 length: 16 amino acids. V dropped 7 bases and J dropped 4; count of bases not matched to a gene: 10. The CDR3 spells CASTLFTGGGTGELFF. CDR3 in DNA: TGTGCCAGCACCCTATTCACAGGGGGCGGCACCGGGGAGCTGTTTTTT.

The chain combines TRBV9 with TRBJ2-1; 9 bases are shared with TRBD2. V shed 3 bases, J shed 8 bases, and the junction held 9 bases outside the gene matches. This CDR3 has 15 amino acids. The germline gives CDR1 SGDLS, CDR2 YYNGEE. CDR3 amino acids: CASSAEAGGIYEQFF. The CDR3 region has the DNA TGTGCCAGCAGCGCCGAGGCGGGAGGGATTTATGAGCAGTTCTTC.

The rearrangement joins TRBV19 to TRBJ1-5; D remains unclear. Trimming took off 7 bases at V and 0 bases at J, with 7 bases between the two ends. The CDR3 contains 13 residues. Germline V gives CDR1 LNHDA, CDR2 SQIVND (reference sequence). The CDR3 nucleotides are TGTGCCAGTACTATGGCTAGCAATCAGCCCCAGCATTTT. It is translated as CASTMASNQPQHF.

This chain uses TRBV6-9 with TRBJ2-5; D might be TRBD1 or TRBD2, each matching 5 bases. Germline V gene lookup returns CDR1 MNHGY and CDR2 SVAAGI. CDR3 length: 16 residues. The V end lost 4 bases, the J end lost 2 bases, and 17 bases lay between the germline ends. The CDR3 sequence is CASSSALGTDQETQYF. In DNA, the CDR3 is TGTGCCAGCAGTTCTGCCCTTGGGACGGATCAAGAGACCCAGTACTTC.

This clonotype was seen more than once but under ten times. The J gene is TRBJ1-4, the V gene TRBV20-1, with a possible D match to TRBD1 (5 bases). The CDR3 spans 16 residues. With 0 bases removed from V and 0 bases from J, the gap between germline ends came to 11 bases. Germline V gene data show CDR1 as DFQATT and CDR2 as SNEGSKA (reference sequence). In DNA, the CDR3 is TGCAGTGCTAGAGAGGGACGGAGTGCAACTAATGAAAAACTGTTTTTT. The encoded protein is CSAREGRSATNEKLFF.